One sample yielded the 31 T cell receptor beta chains listed below, sequenced in a study of T cell responses to AZD1222 COVID-19 vaccine. Method: immunoSEQ multiplex PCR; TCRdb's copy keeps in-frame clones and lacks some. The table includes around 100,000 clones, roughly 87% detected once. The sample was peripheral blood, taken on day 0 of AZD1222 vaccination. These receptors came from an adult in good health.

This clone was observed a handful of times. The gene calls are TRBV28 and TRBJ2-1, with 7 bases that match TRBD2. Germline CDR1 MDHEN, CDR2 SYDVKM. Trimming removed 7 bases from V and 8 bases from J; junction bases left unmatched: 8. The CDR3 length is 13 residues. The CDR3 DNA follows: TGTGCCAGCAACGCTGCGGGGGTCTATGAGCAGTTCTTC. Translating it yields CASNAAGVYEQFF.

This clone was seen once. This chain connects TRBV5-5 to TRBJ1-2, with TRBD1 as a possible D gene (6 bases). V was pared by 0 bases and J by 6 bases, with 12 bases between. CDR3 size: 14 residues. Germline loops: CDR1 SGHKS, CDR2 YYEKEE (reference sequence). The CDR3 DNA is TGTGCCAGCAGCTTGGCCTCCAACAGGGATGGCTACACCTTC. It encodes CASSLASNRDGYTF.

The rearrangement uses TRBV5-4 and TRBJ2-5; the D is unclear. CDR3 length: 11 amino acids. V gave up 4 bases and J gave up 7 bases, with 8 bases separating them. In germline, CDR1 is SGHNT, CDR2 YYREEE (reference sequence). The DNA of the CDR3 is TGTGCCAGCAGCCGAGGAATGACCCAGTACTTC. Its protein is CASSRGMTQYF.

The rearrangement uses TRBV6-5 and TRBJ2-5, with TRBD2 matching 7 bases. V lost 2 bases to trimming and J lost 4 bases; unmatched junction nucleotides: 7. This CDR3 contains 15 residues. Germline CDR1 is MNHEY and CDR2 is SVGAGI. CDR3 amino acids: CASSYGQGGGETQYF. CDR3 bases: TGTGCCAGCAGTTACGGCCAGGGCGGGGGAGAGACCCAGTACTTC.

The chain recombines TRBV12-5 with TRBJ2-2; D not certain. Trimming took 6 bases from V and 6 from J, leaving 8 bases between them. Germline CDR1 is LGHNT and CDR2 is FRNRAP. This CDR3 is 12 amino acids long. Here the CDR3 reads CASGKTPGELFF. CDR3 DNA: TGTGCTAGTGGCAAGACACCCGGGGAGCTGTTTTTT.

This clone occurred once. As DNA, the CDR3 is TGTGCCAGCAATAACAGGGCCATCGGGTCACCCCTCCACTTT. As protein: CASNNRAIGSPLHF. The rearrangement joins TRBV6-5 to TRBJ1-6; D is possibly TRBD1 (6 bases). CDR3 length equals 14 residues. CDR1 MNHEY and CDR2 SVGAGI come from the germline V gene. V gave up 7 bases and J gave up 10 bases, with 17 bases separating them.

J is TRBJ2-5 and V is TRBV12-3 or TRBV12-4; D is unclear. Deletions cut 3 bases from V and 5 bases from J, with 7 bases between. The CDR3 extends over 12 amino acids. The CDR3 loop reads CASSFPRETQYF. DNA of the CDR3: TGTGCCAGCAGTTTCCCCCGCGAGACCCAGTACTTC.

The chain carries TRBV30 and TRBJ2-5, with D tentatively TRBD2 (7 bases). The CDR3 has 14 amino acids. With 2 bases removed from V and 1 base from J, the gap between germline ends came to 11 bases. Germline CDR1 GTSNPN, CDR2 SVGIG (reference sequence). In DNA, the CDR3 is TGTGCCTGGAGTTGGGCGGGGGCCCAAGAGACCCAGTACTTC. This sequence encodes CAWSWAGAQETQYF.

The chain links TRBV11-2 to TRBJ2-7, with D maybe TRBD1 (6 bases). CDR1 is SGHAT and CDR2 is FQNNGV in the germline V gene. Trimming removed 5 bases from V and 6 bases from J, with 14 bases in between. The CDR3 totals 13 residues. DNA of the CDR3: TGTGCCAGCAGCCAACAGGGTCTGACCGAGCAGTACTTC. Translating gives CASSQQGLTEQYF. Combining the CDR3 with reference TRBV11-2 and TRBJ2-7 gives the whole variable domain EAGVAQSPRYKIIEKRQSVAFWCNPISGHATLYWYQQILGQGPKLLIQFQNNGVVDDSQLPKDRFSAERLKGVDSTLKIQPAKLEDSAVYLCASSQQGLTEQYFGPGTRLTVT.

V usage is TRBV9 and J usage is TRBJ1-2; D unresolved. Germline V gives CDR1 SGDLS, CDR2 YYNGEE. The CDR3 extends over 13 amino acids. V lost 0 bases, J lost 3 bases, and 6 bases lay in between. The DNA for the CDR3 is TGTGCCAGCAGCGTAGCTACCGACTATGGCTACACCTTC. Residues: CASSVATDYGYTF. The full variable domain, rest sourced from reference TRBV9 and TRBJ1-2, is DSGVTQTPKHLITATGQRVTLRCSPRSGDLSVYWYQQSLDQGLQFLIQYYNGEERAKGNILERFSAQQFPDLHSELNLSSLELGDSALYFCASSVATDYGYTFGSGTRLTVV.

This chain uses TRBV6-7 with TRBJ1-6; D is unresolved. TRBV6-7 is treated as an ORF (open reading frame) with a function not yet certain. V lost 3 bases, J lost 0 bases, and 9 bases lay in between. This CDR3 region has 16 residues. The CDR3 region is CASSYSGDSYNSPLHF. CDR3 DNA sequence: TGTGCCAGCAGTTATTCCGGCGACTCCTATAATTCACCCCTCCACTTT.

V is TRBV30 and J is TRBJ2-2; D gene ambiguous. In germline, CDR1 is GTSNPN, CDR2 SVGIG (reference sequence). The CDR3 runs to 13 residues. V was clipped by 0 bases and J by 5 bases, with 7 bases between them. CDR3 in amino acids: CAWSVGRTGELFF. The CDR3 DNA is TGTGCCTGGAGTGTAGGGCGAACCGGGGAGCTGTTTTTT.

As DNA, the CDR3 is TGTGCCAGTAGTATCCGTGGGGCAGGAATTCAGCCCCAGCATTTT. Translating gives CASSIRGAGIQPQHF. The chain links TRBV19 to TRBJ1-5, with a possible D match to TRBD1 (5 bases). Germline CDR1 LNHDA, CDR2 SQIVND (reference sequence). CDR3 length: 15 amino acids. V was clipped by 3 bases and J by 6 bases, with 15 bases between them.

The genes are TRBV7-2 and TRBJ1-6; no firm D call. Germline-derived CDR1 and CDR2 are SGHTA and FQGNSA. Deletions cut 5 bases from V and 7 bases from J, with 12 bases between. CDR3 size: 14 residues. The CDR3 here is CASSVLGWNSPLHF. CDR3 nucleotides: TGTGCCAGCAGCGTCCTGGGGTGGAATTCACCCCTCCACTTT. The variable domain in full, completed from reference TRBV7-2 and TRBJ1-6, reads GAGVSQSPSNKVTEKGKDVELRCDPISGHTALYWYRQSLGQGLEFLIYFQGNSAPDKSGLPSDRFSAERTGGSVSTLTIQRTQQEDSAVYLCASSVLGWNSPLHFGNGTRLTVT.

The V gene is TRBV5-1, the J gene TRBJ2-2, with a weak D call TRBD1 (7 bases). The CDR3 sequence is 16 residues long. The V gene lost 4 bases and the J gene lost 5 bases, with 18 bases spanning the gap. The germline V gene has CDR1 SGHRS and CDR2 YFSETQ. Here the CDR3 reads CASSLAVTGRTGELFF. CDR3 bases: TGCGCCAGCAGCCTGGCCGTGACAGGGAGGACCGGGGAGCTGTTTTTT.

J is TRBJ1-1 and V is TRBV5-1; D remains ambiguous. Germline assignment: CDR1 SGHRS and CDR2 YFSETQ. The CDR3 runs to 10 residues. V lost 4 bases and J 8 bases, leaving 6 bases between the germline ends. CDR3 protein: CASSPREAFF. CDR3 nucleotide sequence: TGCGCCAGCAGCCCACGCGAAGCTTTCTTT.

The chain links TRBV18 to TRBJ1-6, with a weak D call TRBD1 (6 bases). CDR1 KGHSH and CDR2 LQKENI come from the germline V gene. Trimming shortened V by 3 bases and J by 6 bases, and 18 bases separated the two germline ends. There are 17 residues in the CDR3. The CDR3 region is CASSPGWGGASNSPLHF. CDR3 sequence (DNA): TGTGCCAGCTCACCGGGATGGGGGGGCGCGTCTAATTCACCCCTCCACTTT.

The V call is TRBV7-9, the J call TRBJ1-2; 7 bases align to TRBD1. J gave up 2 bases and V 5 bases, and 2 bases lay outside the gene matches. The CDR3 totals 13 residues. CDR1 is SEHNR, CDR2 FQNEAQ, per germline (reference sequence). For the CDR3, the DNA is TGTGCCAGCAGCCAGACAGGGAACTATGGCTACACCTTC. Translated, it gives CASSQTGNYGYTF.

Note on this clone: Other DNA sequences in this sample translate to the same CDR3. The chain joins TRBV3-1 (or the pseudogene TRBV3-2) to TRBJ1-1; possibly TRBD1 for D (5 bases). V was trimmed by 2 bases and J by 3 bases, leaving 7 bases between them. CDR3 size: 13 residues. Germline-derived CDR1 and CDR2 are LGHDT and YNNKEL (reference sequence). The CDR3 spells CASSQRGDTEAFF. The CDR3 DNA follows: TGTGCCAGCAGCCAACGAGGGGACACTGAAGCTTTCTTT.

The V and J genes are TRBV7-2 and TRBJ2-5; D unresolved. The CDR3 spans 11 residues. Germline loops: CDR1 SGHTA, CDR2 FQGNSA. Trimming removed 6 bases at V and 5 bases at J, with 7 bases between. The CDR3 reads CASSGAETQYF. In nucleotides, the CDR3 is TGTGCCAGCAGTGGTGCGGAGACCCAGTACTTC.

This CDR3 is CASRIGLNTEAFF. In DNA, the CDR3 is TGTGCCAGCAGGATCGGTCTGAACACTGAAGCTTTCTTT. This rearrangement joins TRBV25-1 to TRBJ1-1; D is uncertain. Deletions cut 6 bases from V and 0 bases from J, with 8 bases between. Germline V CDR1 and CDR2: MGHDK, SYGVNS. There are 13 residues in the CDR3.

The chain joins TRBV9 to TRBJ2-2; TRBD2 is a possible D gene (6 bases). V lost 4 bases and J 2 bases, leaving 15 bases between the germline ends. CDR1 is SGDLS and CDR2 is YYNGEE in the germline V gene. The CDR3 length is 16 residues. CDR3 sequence (DNA): TGTGCCAGCAGCCCCTACCTCGGGACTAACACCGGGGAGCTGTTTTTT. Amino acid sequence: CASSPYLGTNTGELFF.

This chain uses TRBV5-1 with TRBJ1-2, with D unresolved. V shed 4 bases and J shed 4 bases, with 17 bases lying between them. Looked up from germline, CDR1 is SGHRS and CDR2 is YFSETQ. This CDR3 is 15 amino acids long. The CDR3 sequence: CASSNGPTRFYGYTF. In DNA form, the CDR3 reads TGCGCCAGCAGCAACGGACCCACACGATTCTATGGCTACACCTTC.

This clone has a handful of counts. The chain has TRBV19 and TRBJ1-2; no reliable D call. Germline V gene lookup returns CDR1 LNHDA and CDR2 SQIVND (reference sequence). The length of the CDR3 is 16 residues. Trimming took 3 bases from V and 6 from J, leaving 20 bases between them. CDR3 in DNA: TGTGCCAGTAGTATCCCGTCGCCGCCGGATTGGGATGGCTACACCTTC. Encoded protein: CASSIPSPPDWDGYTF.

CDR3 protein: CASSQGGTSFYNSPLHF. In nucleotides, the CDR3 is TGTGCCAGCAGCCAAGGAGGGACATCCTTTTATAATTCACCCCTCCACTTT. This chain uses TRBV4-2 with TRBJ1-6; D might be TRBD1 (6 bases). Germline values: CDR1 LGHNA, CDR2 YNFKEQ. The CDR3 has 17 amino acids. V was shortened by 1 base and J by 4 bases, with 14 bases between the two germline ends.

This chain uses TRBV30 with TRBJ1-4, with D maybe TRBD1 (5 bases). With 2 bases removed from V and 10 bases from J, the gap between germline ends came to 14 bases. This CDR3 spans 13 amino acids. Germline CDR1 GTSNPN, CDR2 SVGIG (reference sequence). CDR3 nucleotide sequence: TGTGCCTGGAGTCTGAGGGGAGGCGGAAAACTGTTTTTT. Translated: CAWSLRGGGKLFF.

V and J are TRBV15 and TRBJ2-7; 9 positions match TRBD1. CDR1 LNHNV and CDR2 YYDKDF come from the germline V gene (reference sequence). Trimming cost V 3 bases and J 6 bases; bases outside gene matches: 15. The CDR3 covers 17 residues. The CDR3 DNA sequence: TGTGCCACCAGCAGCCGGGACAGGGCCAGCAGTCGACTCGAGCAGTACTTC. Amino acid sequence: CATSSRDRASSRLEQYF.

This chain joins TRBV5-5 and TRBJ2-5, with D perhaps assigned TRBD1 or TRBD2 (5 bases each). This CDR3 has 14 residues. Germline V CDR1 and CDR2: SGHKS, YYEKEE (reference sequence). V lost 4 bases, J lost 2 bases, and 12 bases lay in between. CDR3 bases: TGTGCCAGCAGCCCCGAGGGGAATCAAGAGACCCAGTACTTC. It specifies CASSPEGNQETQYF.

The chain joins TRBV15 to TRBJ1-3, with 7 bases lining up with TRBD1. CDR3 size: 16 residues. The germline V gene has CDR1 LNHNV and CDR2 YYDKDF (reference sequence). J lost 0 bases, V lost 1 base, and 3 bases had no gene match. The CDR3 is CATSRGGQNSGNTIYF. The CDR3 nucleotides read TGTGCCACCAGCAGAGGGGGACAGAACTCTGGAAACACCATATATTTT.

This sequence joins TRBV27 and TRBJ1-4; D perhaps matches TRBD1 (5 bases). The CDR3 totals 14 residues. V lost 6 bases and J 7 bases, leaving 15 bases between the germline ends. Germline V gene data show CDR1 as MNHEY and CDR2 as SMNVEV (reference sequence). The CDR3 is CASRPQGRFEKLFF. The CDR3 DNA follows: TGTGCCAGCAGGCCTCAGGGAAGGTTTGAAAAACTGTTTTTT.

The chain recombines TRBV14 with TRBJ2-7, with unresolved D. The CDR3 runs 13 residues. The germline V and J ends were trimmed by 3 bases and 4 bases, with 10 bases remaining between them. Germline CDR1 and CDR2: SGHDN and FVKESK. This CDR3 is CASSHLNAYEQYF. CDR3 DNA: TGTGCCAGCAGCCACCTGAACGCTTACGAGCAGTACTTC.